This T cell receptor beta chain was captured in a study of regulatory dendritic cells for organ transplantation. Study-level background: On day 6, the dendritic cells were exposed to LPS.

Sorted subsets were CFSE-labeled and cultured around five days with allogeneic dendritic cells. CD4+ or CD8+ T cells were sorted as naive CD45RA+ or memory CD45RO+. Whole-study results and caveats: Naive T cells showed high diversity, memory cells less, memory CD8+ least.

The CDR3 runs 16 residues. The germline V gene has CDR1 MNHEY and CDR2 SVGAGI. The V end lost 4 bases, the J end lost 4 bases, and 20 bases lay between the germline ends. Data came from immunoSEQ multiplex PCR; TCRdb stores just in-frame clones and leaves some out. The sample has roughly 9,300 clones; around 80% are singletons. In regard to this clone: Its specificity is not known.

What was sequenced was memory CD4+ T cells from blood cultured with dendritic cells. Subset here: CD45RO+ memory T cells. The source of this sequence is a human donor in good health. V is TRBV6-5 and J is TRBJ2-7, with TRBD1 as a possible D gene (6 bases). CDR3 nucleotides: TGTGCCAGCAGTTTGAATAACAGGGTTCTCCTTTACGAGCAGTACTTC. Residues: CASSLNNRVLLYEQYF.